This T cell receptor beta chain was found in a study of T cells in Graves' hyperthyroidism and ophthalmopathy. The germline V and J ends were trimmed by 10 bases and 5 bases, with 11 bases remaining between them. CDR1 and CDR2 (germline): SEHNR, FQNEAQ (reference sequence). There are 11 residues in the CDR3. Patients aged 18 to 65 had newly diagnosed hyperthyroidism that had lasted under 2 months. There were TCR beta CDR3 regions amplified from RNA transcripts. First-round RT-PCR of the TCR CDR3 relied on the HTBI primer set. TCRdb recomputed calls from the multiplex PCR reads with MiXCR, one row per CDR3 protein. The sample has 560,000 or so distinct CDR3 sequences; just over 45% are singletons.

Sample: peripheral blood or thyroid tissue (not recorded which). This TCR was recovered from a woman aged 18-29 years with Graves' hyperthyroidism. This chain links TRBV7-9 with TRBJ1-1; weak D call: TRBD1 (5 bases). CDR3 coding DNA: TGTGCCACCACAGGCGCTACTGAAGCTTTCTTT. It is translated as CATTGATEAFF.